The entry below describes one TCR beta chain. The data were taken from a study of blood T cell repertoires in COVID-19. Study context: Samples taken during acute and convalescent COVID-19 were collected in the United States, Italy and Spain.

The CDR3 length is 13 residues. CDR1 is LGHDT, CDR2 YNNKEL, per germline (reference sequence). Deletions cut 0 bases from V and 13 bases from J, with 15 bases between. Profiled with immunoSEQ multiplex PCR; TCRdb holds only in-frame clones, not every one. The sample records approximately 240,000 clones, roughly 84% being singletons. The clonotype was recovered from a woman aged 25 to 39 who had recovered from COVID-19. Material for sequencing was peripheral blood. This chain joins TRBV3-1 (or the pseudogene TRBV3-2) and TRBJ1-2; tentative D call: TRBD1 (6 bases). In nucleotides, the CDR3 is TGTGCCAGCAGCCAAGATGTAGGGGGACGGGCCACCTTC. Its protein product is CASSQDVGGRATF.